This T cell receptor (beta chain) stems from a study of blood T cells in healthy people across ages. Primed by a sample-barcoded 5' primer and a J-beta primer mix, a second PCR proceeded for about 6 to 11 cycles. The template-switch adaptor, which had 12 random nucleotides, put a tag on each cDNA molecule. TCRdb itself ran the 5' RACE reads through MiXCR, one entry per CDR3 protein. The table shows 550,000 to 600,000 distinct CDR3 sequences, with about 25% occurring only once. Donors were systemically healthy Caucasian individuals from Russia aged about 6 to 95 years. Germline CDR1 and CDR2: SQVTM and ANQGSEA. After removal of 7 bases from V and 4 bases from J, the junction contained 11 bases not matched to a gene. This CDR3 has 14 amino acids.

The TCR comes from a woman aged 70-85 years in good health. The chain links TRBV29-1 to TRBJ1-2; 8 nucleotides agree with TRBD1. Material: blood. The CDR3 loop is CSASDRERGYGYTF. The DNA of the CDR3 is TGCAGCGCGTCGGACAGGGAGAGGGGCTATGGCTACACCTTC.